Given below is one TCR beta chain in context. Its antigen is currently unknown. Method: immunoSEQ multiplex PCR; TCRdb's copy keeps in-frame clones and lacks some. The sample holds under 150,000 clones; 75% to 90% are singletons and the top ten take roughly 3.9%. This entry comes from a study of T cell responses to AZD1222 COVID-19 vaccine. Study-level results: The study sampled repertoires only after the peak T cell response.

This CDR3 comprises 16 residues. CDR1 and CDR2 from the germline V gene are SGHTA and FQGNSA. V was shortened by 5 bases and J by 7 bases, with 20 bases between the two germline ends. The chain employs TRBV7-2 and TRBJ2-2; no definite D call. The TCR was taken from an adult in good health. Sequenced here: peripheral blood, sampled on day 0 of MenACWY control vaccination. The DNA of the CDR3 is TGTGCCAGCAGCCTAGAAACGGTGAGGATCGGCGGGGAGCTGTTTTTT. This encodes CASSLETVRIGGELFF.